A single sample is the source of the 26 T cell receptor beta chains below, sequenced in a study of cytomegalovirus exposure and HLA in healthy donors. Primers: 60 Vbeta forward and 13 Jbeta reverse. Sequencing was performed with immunoSEQ multiplex PCR; in TCRdb, only in-frame clones are kept and a portion is missing. Found here are about 150,000 clones, around 84% of them singletons; the top ten hold around 1.9%. Sequencing input: PBMCs. All receptors derive from a man younger than 35 in good health and CMV-seronegative.

This chain links TRBV4-1 with TRBJ2-7; D possibly corresponds to TRBD1 (5 bases). From germline, CDR1 is MGHRA and CDR2 YSYEKL. Trimming removed 4 bases at V and 2 bases at J, with 12 bases between. CDR3 size: 14 residues. CDR3 amino acids: CASSPRQSTYEQYF. The CDR3 DNA reads TGCGCCAGCAGCCCCCGACAGTCTACCTACGAGCAGTACTTC.

The chain joins TRBV28 to TRBJ1-1; D call uncertain. CDR1 is MDHEN and CDR2 is SYDVKM in the germline V gene. The CDR3 has 13 residues. The V and J ends lost 4 bases and 3 bases respectively, with 9 bases between them. DNA of the CDR3: TGTGCCAGCAGTTCCAGTTATCACACTGAAGCTTTCTTT. Protein product: CASSSSYHTEAFF.

Here the CDR3 reads CASSDSSSGPGELFF. CDR3 sequence (DNA): TGTGCCAGCAGTGACTCGAGCTCAGGGCCCGGGGAGCTGTTTTTT. The gene calls are TRBV6-4 and TRBJ2-2; a possible D gene is TRBD1 (5 bases). Germline lookup yields CDR1 MRHNA and CDR2 SNTAGT. This CDR3 has 15 amino acids. Trimming took off 0 bases at V and 6 bases at J, with 11 bases between the two ends.

This clone was seen once. V usage is TRBV7-8 and J usage is TRBJ2-7; 8 bases fit TRBD2. In germline, CDR1 is SGHVS, CDR2 FQNEAQ. V lost 3 bases to trimming and J lost 4 bases; unmatched junction nucleotides: 5. CDR3 length: 14 amino acids. CDR3 residues: CASSLSSGLYEQYF. The DNA of the CDR3 is TGTGCCAGCAGCTTGTCTAGCGGGTTGTACGAGCAGTACTTC. Combining the CDR3 with reference TRBV7-8 and TRBJ2-7 gives the whole variable domain GAGVSQSPRYKVAKRGQDVALRCDPISGHVSLFWYQQALGQGPEFLTYFQNEAQLDKSGLPSDRFFAERPEGSVSTLKIQRTQQEDSAVYLCASSLSSGLYEQYFGPGTRLTVT.

The chain's CDR3 is CASSYNMGGTGNTIYF. The CDR3 coding sequence is TGCGCCAGCAGCTATAATATGGGGGGGACTGGAAACACCATATATTTT. The genes are TRBV5-1 and TRBJ1-3; possibly TRBD1 for D (5 bases). Trimming took 3 bases from V and 2 from J, leaving 15 bases between them. The CDR3 has 16 residues. CDR1 and CDR2 (germline): SGHRS, YFSETQ.

The chain joins TRBV5-1 to TRBJ2-5; the D gene is possibly TRBD1 (6 bases). The length of the CDR3 is 14 residues. Germline V CDR1 and CDR2: SGHRS, YFSETQ. Trimming stripped 0 bases from V and 5 bases from J, with 11 bases between. For the CDR3, the DNA is TGCGCCAGCAGCTTGGGCAGGGGAAGGGAGACCCAGTACTTC. It is translated as CASSLGRGRETQYF.

The DNA of the CDR3 is TGCGCCAGCTCCTGGGGGCCAGCCAGGGAGCAGTTCTTC. Protein sequence: CASSWGPAREQFF. The chain employs TRBV5-1 and TRBJ2-1; TRBD1 is a possible D gene (6 bases). V was shortened by 7 bases and J by 10 bases, with 18 bases between the two germline ends. The CDR3 runs to 13 residues. Germline CDR1 is SGHRS and CDR2 is YFSETQ.

The rearrangement joins TRBV2 to TRBJ2-7, with TRBD1 matching 8 bases. Germline V gene sequence: CDR1 SNHLY, CDR2 FYNNEI. The CDR3 is 15 residues long. Unmatched junction bases numbered 9, after V lost 6 bases and J lost 2 bases. This CDR3 reads CASRQDRGFPYEQYF. The CDR3, as DNA: TGTGCCAGCAGGCAAGACAGGGGATTCCCCTACGAGCAGTACTTC. The variable domain in full, completed from reference TRBV2 and TRBJ2-7, reads EPEVTQTPSHQVTQMGQEVILRCVPISNHLYFYWYRQILGQKVEFLVSFYNNEISEKSEIFDDQFSVERPDGSNFTLKIRSTKLEDSAMYFCASRQDRGFPYEQYFGPGTRLTVT.

This rearrangement joins TRBV4-3 to TRBJ1-1; D may be TRBD1 (5 bases). Trimming removed 5 bases from V and 3 bases from J, with 10 bases in between. The germline V gene encodes CDR1 LGHNA and CDR2 YSLEER. The CDR3 covers 13 residues. The DNA for the CDR3 is TGCGCCAGCAGCACCCAGGGTCACACTGAAGCTTTCTTT. This translates into CASSTQGHTEAFF.

The chain carries TRBV5-8 and TRBJ2-3; TRBD1 agrees at 11 bases. With 4 bases clipped from V and 1 base from J, the junction kept 14 bases outside the gene matches. The CDR3 is 19 amino acids. CDR1 and CDR2 from the germline V gene are SGHTS and YDEGEE. CDR3 in amino acids: CASSPPGQGGFGGTDTQYF. The CDR3 DNA follows: TGTGCCAGCAGCCCCCCGGGACAGGGGGGATTCGGCGGCACAGATACGCAGTATTTT.

The V call is TRBV18, the J call TRBJ2-4, with TRBD1 matching over 9 bases. This CDR3 spans 16 amino acids. Trimming took 2 bases from V and 3 from J; bases not matched to a gene: 5. CDR1 and CDR2 (germline): KGHSH, LQKENI. CDR3 protein: CASSPGTGQGKNIQYF. The CDR3 region has the DNA TGTGCCAGCTCACCAGGGACAGGGCAAGGCAAAAACATTCAGTACTTC.

The chain employs TRBV11-3 and TRBJ1-5; D call uncertain. Deletions cut 2 bases from V and 7 bases from J, with 6 bases between. This CDR3 has 12 residues. CDR1 is SGHNT and CDR2 is YENEEA in the germline V gene. The CDR3 loop is CASSLSVQPQHF. The CDR3 DNA sequence: TGTGCCAGCAGCTTATCAGTACAGCCCCAGCATTTT.

The chain has TRBV5-4 and TRBJ2-5; possible D gene TRBD1, 6 bases. The CDR3 length is 12 residues. V shed 5 bases and J shed 5 bases, with 10 bases lying between them. CDR1 and CDR2 from the germline V gene are SGHNT and YYREEE (reference sequence). CDR3 DNA: TGTGCCAGCAGGGGGGCCGAGGAGACCCAGTACTTC. Translating it yields CASRGAEETQYF.

The CDR3 DNA sequence: TGTGCTAGTGGTTTGGTACTATCACAGGGGGCAGGGCCCCAGCATTTT. Translated, it gives CASGLVLSQGAGPQHF. The chain employs TRBV12-5 and TRBJ1-5, with 9 positions matching TRBD1. The length of the CDR3 is 16 residues. The V gene's germline CDR1 is LGHNT and CDR2 FRNRAP. V gave up 0 bases and J gave up 9 bases; unmatched junction bases: 9.

This clone was seen once. The CDR3 spells CASNGQGGPGELFF. The CDR3 DNA sequence: TGTGCCAGCAACGGACAGGGAGGGCCCGGGGAGCTGTTTTTT. The rearrangement links TRBV2 to TRBJ2-2; D is perhaps TRBD1 (8 bases). The CDR3 consists of 14 residues. Between the trimmed V and J ends, which lost 7 bases and 6 bases, there was a span of 15 bases. Per germline, CDR1 SNHLY and CDR2 FYNNEI.

The chain uses TRBV2 and TRBJ2-7, with 8 bases aligning to TRBD1. Germline values: CDR1 SNHLY, CDR2 FYNNEI. J lost 0 bases, V lost 5 bases, and 3 bases had no gene match. There are 14 residues in the CDR3. The CDR3 protein is CASSTGQGSYEQYF. CDR3 coding DNA: TGTGCCAGCAGTACTGGACAGGGCTCCTACGAGCAGTACTTC.

V usage is TRBV2 and J usage is TRBJ1-6, with D unresolved. Trimming removed 4 bases from V and 6 bases from J, with 4 bases in between. Germline-derived CDR1 and CDR2 are SNHLY and FYNNEI. The length of the CDR3 is 12 residues. The CDR3 region is CASSATNSPLHF. As DNA, the CDR3 is TGTGCCAGCAGTGCTACTAATTCACCCCTCCACTTT.

The chain is built from TRBV19 and TRBJ1-5; 8 nucleotides line up with TRBD1. CDR1 and CDR2 from the germline V gene are LNHDA and SQIVND (reference sequence). The CDR3 contains 15 residues. V shed 4 bases and J 7 bases; nucleotides not matched to a gene: 9. CDR3 residues: CASSRTDREGQPQHF. DNA of the CDR3: TGTGCCAGTAGTAGGACGGACAGGGAGGGCCAGCCCCAGCATTTT.

The chain has TRBV5-1 and TRBJ1-1; 7 positions match TRBD1. The CDR3 consists of 17 residues. The ends lost 4 bases at V and 0 bases at J; junction bases unmatched: 12. The V gene's germline CDR1 is SGHRS and CDR2 YFSETQ. In DNA form, the CDR3 reads TGCGCCAGCAGCCGAACGGGACAGCTAACAATGAACACTGAAGCTTTCTTT. This codes for CASSRTGQLTMNTEAFF. Full variable domain (outside the CDR3, taken from reference TRBV5-1 and TRBJ1-1): KAGVTQTPRYLIKTRGQQVTLSCSPISGHRSVSWYQQTPGQGLQFLFEYFSETQRNKGNFPGRFSGRQFSNSRSEMNVSTLELGDSALYLCASSRTGQLTMNTEAFFGQGTRLTVV.

The chain links TRBV9 to TRBJ2-2, with D possibly being TRBD2 (6 bases). CDR1 is SGDLS, CDR2 YYNGEE, per germline. Trimming shortened V by 2 bases and J by 4 bases, and 12 bases separated the two germline ends. The CDR3 is 15 amino acids. Written as DNA, the CDR3 is TGTGCCAGCAGCGTCGGCGGGATAATCACCGGGGAGCTGTTTTTT. This sequence encodes CASSVGGIITGELFF. The full variable domain, rest sourced from reference TRBV9 and TRBJ2-2, is DSGVTQTPKHLITATGQRVTLRCSPRSGDLSVYWYQQSLDQGLQFLIQYYNGEERAKGNILERFSAQQFPDLHSELNLSSLELGDSALYFCASSVGGIITGELFFGEGSRLTVL.

This clone showed up just a few times. The chain has TRBV6-1 and TRBJ1-4; D is unclear. The germline V gene encodes CDR1 MNHNS and CDR2 SASEGT. The CDR3 is 13 amino acids. Trimming left V 10 bases short and J 3 bases short, with 12 bases between. The CDR3 sequence is CATEGGANEKLFF. CDR3 in DNA: TGTGCCACTGAAGGTGGAGCTAATGAAAAACTGTTTTTT.

V and J are TRBV7-9 and TRBJ2-5; TRBD2 matches at 10 bases. Looked up from germline, CDR1 is SEHNR and CDR2 is FQNEAQ (reference sequence). The CDR3 runs 15 residues. The V and J ends lost 5 bases and 4 bases, in that order; junction bases with no gene match: 7. The CDR3, as DNA: TGTGCCAGCAGCATAATTAGCGGGAGGAGAGAGACCCAGTACTTC. Protein sequence: CASSIISGRRETQYF.

The chain employs TRBV4-1 and TRBJ2-1; 9 bases line up with TRBD1. The junction had 14 bases not matched to a gene; V was cut back by 2 bases and J by 6 bases. The CDR3 is 18 amino acids. Germline CDR1 and CDR2: MGHRA and YSYEKL. The CDR3 here is CASSQSLGTGLVGNEQFF. CDR3 nucleotide sequence: TGCGCCAGCAGCCAATCACTCGGGACAGGGTTGGTGGGCAATGAGCAGTTCTTC.

This clone appeared a few times. The sample holds other DNA sequences that translate to the same CDR3. The V call is TRBV28, the J call TRBJ1-5; D call uncertain. The length of the CDR3 is 12 residues. Trimming removed 4 bases at V and 7 bases at J, with 8 bases between. CDR1 is MDHEN, CDR2 SYDVKM, per germline. The CDR3 DNA sequence: TGTGCCAGCAGTTCGGGAGTGCAGCCCCAGCATTTT. Translation: CASSSGVQPQHF.

This clone was detected only once. The chain is built from TRBV27 and TRBJ1-5; D unresolved. Germline values: CDR1 MNHEY, CDR2 SMNVEV (reference sequence). The CDR3 is 12 amino acids. V lost 3 bases to trimming and J lost 6 bases, with 6 bases between them. DNA of the CDR3: TGTGCCAGCAGTTTTCCGGGTCAGCCCCAGCATTTT. Its protein product is CASSFPGQPQHF.

V and J are TRBV29-1 and TRBJ2-5, with 10 bases lining up with TRBD1. The CDR3 is made up of 15 amino acids. Germline CDR1 SQVTM, CDR2 ANQGSEA. J lost 6 bases, V lost 6 bases, and 13 bases had no gene match. CDR3 DNA: TGCAGCGTCACCCCCGGGACAGGGGCTTCGAAGACCCAGTACTTC. It yields the protein CSVTPGTGASKTQYF.